Shown below are 25 T cell receptor beta chains from a single sample sequenced in a study of shared clonotypes between healthy human individuals. Method: immunoSEQ multiplex PCR; TCRdb's copy keeps in-frame clones and lacks some. The sample has 2 million to 2.5 million clones; approximately 95% are singletons. Sequencing input: naive CD4+ T cells from PBMCs. Subset reported: CD45RA+ positively selected. All receptors derive from a man aged 18 to 29 in good health. Some clones in this sample may be carry-over from other donors' samples.

The V call is TRBV28, the J call TRBJ1-2; D might be TRBD1 (5 bases). The CDR3 spans 14 residues. Per germline, CDR1 MDHEN and CDR2 SYDVKM. Between the trimmed V and J ends, which lost 2 bases and 5 bases, there was a span of 12 bases. As DNA, the CDR3 is TGTGCCAGCAGTTTACAGGGTTTTATTTATGGCTACACCTTC. As protein: CASSLQGFIYGYTF.

This clone appeared once. This chain uses TRBV28 with TRBJ2-5; no clear D. The V gene lost 5 bases and the J gene lost 5 bases, with 12 bases spanning the gap. This CDR3 is 13 amino acids long. Germline values: CDR1 MDHEN, CDR2 SYDVKM. CDR3: CASSRATAETQYF. For the CDR3, the DNA is TGTGCCAGCAGTCGGGCCACTGCGGAGACCCAGTACTTC.

This clone was detected once. The rearrangement links TRBV10-2 to TRBJ2-1, with a tentative D call TRBD2 (6 bases). The V gene's germline CDR1 is WSHSY and CDR2 SAAADI. Trimming took off 7 bases at V and 9 bases at J, with 10 bases between the two ends. This CDR3 is built from 11 residues. The CDR3 coding sequence is TGCGCCAGCACCGGAGGGAGTGAGCAGTTCTTC. Protein sequence: CASTGGSEQFF.

Notes on this clone: This specimen includes other DNA sequences encoding the same CDR3. The rearrangement joins TRBV28 to TRBJ1-2; D perhaps matches TRBD1 (5 bases). The CDR3 has 13 residues. Germline CDR1 reads MDHEN; CDR2 reads SYDVKM. V dropped 2 bases and J dropped 4 bases, with 8 bases sitting between them. DNA for the CDR3: TGTGCCAGCAGTTTAGGAGGGGCCTATGGCTACACCTTC. Translated, it gives CASSLGGAYGYTF.

The chain joins TRBV6-5 to TRBJ2-7, with 9 positions matching TRBD1. Germline V gene data show CDR1 as MNHEY and CDR2 as SVGAGI. The CDR3 sequence is 13 residues long. V lost 6 bases, J lost 11 bases, and 11 bases stayed unmatched. The CDR3 loop is CASRSGTGRLEYF. In DNA form, the CDR3 reads TGTGCCAGCAGGTCCGGGACAGGGAGGTTGGAGTACTTC.

The chain carries TRBV5-4 and TRBJ2-1, with 8 bases that match TRBD2. Germline CDR1 reads SGHNT; CDR2 reads YYREEE (reference sequence). The CDR3 is 17 amino acids. Losses at the gene ends were 2 bases for V and 2 bases for J; bases not matched to a gene: 9. CDR3 DNA: TGTGCCAGCAGCTTTGGGGCGGGAGGTCGGACCTACAATGAGCAGTTCTTC. Residues: CASSFGAGGRTYNEQFF.

V is TRBV7-4 and J is TRBJ1-3; possibly TRBD1 for D (5 bases). The ends were cut back, 3 bases at V and 4 bases at J, with 13 bases in the middle. The length of the CDR3 is 15 residues. Germline values: CDR1 SGHVT, CDR2 SQSDAQ. The DNA for the CDR3 is TGTGCCAGCAGCTTGTCAGGGATGGGCGGAAACACCATATATTTT. It translates to CASSLSGMGGNTIYF.

This rearrangement joins TRBV5-1 to TRBJ1-2, with 10 bases aligning to TRBD1. Looked up from germline, CDR1 is SGHRS and CDR2 is YFSETQ. There are 15 residues in the CDR3. V dropped 5 bases and J dropped 4; count of bases not matched to a gene: 8. CDR3 region: CASRPDRGQIYGYTF. The CDR3 nucleotides are TGCGCCAGCAGGCCCGACAGGGGGCAGATCTATGGCTACACCTTC.

Many counts were recorded for this clone. V usage is TRBV6-5 and J usage is TRBJ1-2; 7 nucleotides match TRBD1. The CDR3 totals 16 residues. The trim removed 2 bases at V and 3 bases at J, leaving 9 bases unmatched. CDR1 and CDR2 from the germline V gene are MNHEY and SVGAGI. In DNA, the CDR3 is TGTGCCAGCAGTTACAATTTAGGGGGCAGGGACTATGGCTACACCTTC. Protein: CASSYNLGGRDYGYTF.

The gene calls are TRBV5-8 and TRBJ2-1, with 9 bases aligning to TRBD1. CDR3 size: 16 residues. Unmatched junction bases numbered 11, after V lost 6 bases and J lost 4 bases. In germline, CDR1 is SGHTS, CDR2 YDEGEE. The CDR3 DNA reads as TGTGCCAGCAACCGACGGAGGACAGGGGTTTACAATGAGCAGTTCTTC. Protein: CASNRRRTGVYNEQFF.

This clone was observed a single time. The rearrangement joins TRBV18 to TRBJ1-4; D is ambiguous. The V end lost 0 bases, the J end lost 4 bases, and 12 bases lay between the germline ends. This CDR3 comprises 16 residues. From germline, CDR1 is KGHSH and CDR2 LQKENI. The chain's CDR3 is CASSPPPSGFNEKLFF. The CDR3 coding sequence is TGTGCCAGCTCACCACCACCTTCGGGGTTTAATGAAAAACTGTTTTTT.

The chain couples TRBV19 to TRBJ1-5; 8 bases fit TRBD1. The CDR3 is 15 residues long. J gave up 7 bases and V 7 bases, and 12 bases lay outside the gene matches. Germline CDR1 and CDR2: LNHDA and SQIVND (reference sequence). The CDR3: CASMGGQAGGQPQHF. The CDR3 DNA follows: TGTGCCAGTATGGGGGGACAGGCAGGTGGACAGCCCCAGCATTTT. Based on the CDR3 plus reference TRBV19 and TRBJ1-5, the full variable domain is DGGITQSPKYLFRKEGQNVTLSCEQNLNHDAMYWYRQDPGQGLRLIYYSQIVNDFQKGDIAEGYSVSREKKESFPLTVTSAQKNPTAFYLCASMGGQAGGQPQHFGDGTRLSIL.

CDR3 nucleotide sequence: TGTGCCAGCAGTTTCTTTGCCAGTTCCTACGAGCAGTACTTC. Protein product: CASSFFASSYEQYF. The chain combines TRBV6-5 with TRBJ2-7, with D unclear. V was pared by 4 bases and J by 1 base, with 11 bases between. The CDR3 has 14 residues. In germline, CDR1 is MNHEY, CDR2 SVGAGI.

The chain is built from TRBV30 and TRBJ1-1; 7 bases are a match to TRBD1. The CDR3 length is 14 residues. Per germline, CDR1 GTSNPN and CDR2 SVGIG (reference sequence). The junction had 11 bases not matched to a gene; V was cut back by 3 bases and J by 7 bases. The CDR3 nucleotides are TGTGCCTGGAGCCCGGGGACAGCCCTCGTTGAAGCTTTCTTT. Its translation is CAWSPGTALVEAFF.

The CDR3 reads CASSDLLRGDSNQPQHF. CDR3 DNA: TGTGCCAGCAGTGATCTCCTTAGGGGGGATAGCAATCAGCCCCAGCATTTT. The chain is built from TRBV6-1 and TRBJ1-5; D possibly corresponds to TRBD1 (6 bases). From germline, CDR1 is MNHNS and CDR2 SASEGT. CDR3 length: 17 amino acids. Trimming stripped 3 bases from V and 0 bases from J, with 15 bases between.

This chain connects TRBV15 to TRBJ1-4, with D unclear. Trimming removed 4 bases from V and 0 bases from J, with 15 bases in between. Looked up from germline, CDR1 is LNHNV and CDR2 is YYDKDF (reference sequence). There are 17 residues in the CDR3. The CDR3 region is CATSTWQEGSTNEKLFF. The CDR3 bases are TGTGCCACCAGCACATGGCAGGAGGGTTCAACTAATGAAAAACTGTTTTTT.

CDR3 region: CASSPLAGLAGGAGNIQYF. The CDR3 DNA sequence: TGCGCCAGCAGCCCCCTGGCCGGACTAGCGGGAGGAGCGGGGAACATTCAGTACTTC. The chain is built from TRBV5-1 and TRBJ2-4, with 14 bases matching TRBD2. With V trimmed by 4 bases and J by 7 bases, 16 bases remained unmatched. In germline, CDR1 is SGHRS, CDR2 YFSETQ. The CDR3 is made up of 19 amino acids.

The chain combines TRBV7-8 with TRBJ2-7; 10 nucleotides line up with TRBD1. The V gene end was trimmed by 5 bases and the J gene end by 6 bases; junction bases not matched to a gene: 7. The CDR3 extends over 14 amino acids. Looked up from germline, CDR1 is SGHVS and CDR2 is FQNEAQ. Here the CDR3 reads CASSLRTGGSEQYF. DNA for the CDR3: TGTGCCAGCAGCCTCCGGACAGGGGGGAGCGAGCAGTACTTC.

The gene calls are TRBV21-1 and TRBJ1-3. TRBV21-1 is a listed pseudogene. The CDR3 covers 14 residues. The CDR3 reads CASSMSKTGNTIYF. As DNA, the CDR3 is TGTGCCAGCAGCATGAGCAAAACAGGAAACACCATATATTTT.

The V and J genes are TRBV5-1 and TRBJ2-1; 7 bases are shared with TRBD2. With 2 bases clipped from V and 6 bases from J, the junction kept 8 bases outside the gene matches. Germline V gene sequence: CDR1 SGHRS, CDR2 YFSETQ. The CDR3 sequence is 15 residues long. Here the CDR3 reads CASSFAAGVGNEQFF. In DNA, the CDR3 is TGCGCCAGCAGCTTCGCCGCGGGAGTGGGCAATGAGCAGTTCTTC.

Points on this clone: Other DNA variants within this sample encode the same CDR3. The rearrangement joins TRBV28 to TRBJ1-2; 9 nucleotides match TRBD1. The CDR3 consists of 14 residues. Germline assignment: CDR1 MDHEN and CDR2 SYDVKM. V was pared by 5 bases and J by 4 bases, with 5 bases of the junction left unmatched. CDR3 in DNA: TGTGCCAGCAGTCCCGGGACAGGGACCTATGGCTACACCTTC. It codes for CASSPGTGTYGYTF.

The chain joins TRBV5-1 to TRBJ2-7, with a weak D call TRBD2 (5 bases). V was pared by 4 bases and J by 7 bases, with 18 bases between. The germline V gene has CDR1 SGHRS and CDR2 YFSETQ. The CDR3 extends over 14 amino acids. In nucleotides, the CDR3 is TGCGCCAGCAGCCGCTCCGGACTGGGCGATGAGCAGTACTTC. Its translation: CASSRSGLGDEQYF.

This sequence joins TRBV9 and TRBJ2-6; D unresolved. The length of the CDR3 is 15 residues. Trimming left V 5 bases short and J 4 bases short, with 13 bases between. Per the germline V gene, CDR1 is SGDLS and CDR2 is YYNGEE. The CDR3 sequence is CASSSLTAGANVLTF. The DNA of the CDR3 is TGTGCCAGCAGTTCTCTAACGGCGGGGGCCAACGTCCTGACTTTC.

The chain combines TRBV27 with TRBJ2-5, with TRBD2 matching 8 bases. CDR1 and CDR2 from the germline V gene are MNHEY and SMNVEV (reference sequence). CDR3 size: 17 residues. The junction had 9 bases not matched to a gene; V was cut back by 1 base and J by 2 bases. CDR3 nucleotide sequence: TGTGCCAGCAGTTTATTTCGGGCGGGGGGAGAGCAAGAGACCCAGTACTTC. Amino acid sequence: CASSLFRAGGEQETQYF.

The rearrangement joins TRBV7-9 to TRBJ1-6; 7 bases fit TRBD1. Germline CDR1 reads SEHNR; CDR2 reads FQNEAQ (reference sequence). V dropped 2 bases and J dropped 10; count of bases not matched to a gene: 8. The CDR3 is 15 residues long. CDR3 protein: CASSLQTGRFSPLHF. CDR3 DNA sequence: TGTGCCAGCAGCTTACAGACAGGGAGGTTCTCACCCCTCCACTTT.